The TCR beta chain described here comes from a study of T-cell reconstitution after alpha-beta-depleted transplantation in children. Study observations and caveats: T-cell counts and diversity were attributed mostly to newly produced T cells one year after transplant.

Library preparation (for TCRbeta) was performed with unique molecular identifiers. Using its own MiXCR run on the PCR reads, TCRdb lists one record per CDR3 protein. The sample holds about 210,000 distinct CDR3 sequences, about 15% seen once. Germline V lookup: CDR1 SGHTA, CDR2 FQGNSA. Trimming took off 8 bases at V and 0 bases at J, with 8 bases between the two ends. The CDR3 has 12 residues. As for this clonotype: Antigen specificity is unknown.

Sequenced here: PBMCs, mostly from graft donor cells, sampled 360 days after TCRalphabeta/CD19-depleted stem cell transplant. The J gene is TRBJ2-7, the V gene TRBV7-2, with a possible D match to TRBD2 (5 bases). The receptor's source is a male patient between 2 and 10 years old who had a stem cell transplant for acute lymphoblastic leukemia, so the T cells may come from the graft donor. The CDR3 bases are TGTGCCAGCCGGACTCCCTCCTACGAGCAGTACTTC. Amino acids: CASRTPSYEQYF.